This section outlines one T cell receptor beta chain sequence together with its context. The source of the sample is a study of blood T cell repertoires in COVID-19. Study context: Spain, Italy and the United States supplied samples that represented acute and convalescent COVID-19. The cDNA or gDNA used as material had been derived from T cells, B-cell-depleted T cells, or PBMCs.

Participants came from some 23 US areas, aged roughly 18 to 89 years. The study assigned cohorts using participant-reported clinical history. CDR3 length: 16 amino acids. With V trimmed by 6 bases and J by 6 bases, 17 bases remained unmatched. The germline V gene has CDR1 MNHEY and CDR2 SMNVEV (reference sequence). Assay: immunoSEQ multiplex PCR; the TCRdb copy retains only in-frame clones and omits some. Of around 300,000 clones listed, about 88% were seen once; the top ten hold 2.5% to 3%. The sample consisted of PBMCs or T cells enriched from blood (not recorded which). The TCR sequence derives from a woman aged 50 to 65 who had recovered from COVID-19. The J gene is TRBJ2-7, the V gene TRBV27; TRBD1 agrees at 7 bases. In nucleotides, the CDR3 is TGTGCCAGCAGAAGCGCCATGACAGGGAGAACGAGCGAGCAGTACTTC. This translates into CASRSAMTGRTSEQYF.